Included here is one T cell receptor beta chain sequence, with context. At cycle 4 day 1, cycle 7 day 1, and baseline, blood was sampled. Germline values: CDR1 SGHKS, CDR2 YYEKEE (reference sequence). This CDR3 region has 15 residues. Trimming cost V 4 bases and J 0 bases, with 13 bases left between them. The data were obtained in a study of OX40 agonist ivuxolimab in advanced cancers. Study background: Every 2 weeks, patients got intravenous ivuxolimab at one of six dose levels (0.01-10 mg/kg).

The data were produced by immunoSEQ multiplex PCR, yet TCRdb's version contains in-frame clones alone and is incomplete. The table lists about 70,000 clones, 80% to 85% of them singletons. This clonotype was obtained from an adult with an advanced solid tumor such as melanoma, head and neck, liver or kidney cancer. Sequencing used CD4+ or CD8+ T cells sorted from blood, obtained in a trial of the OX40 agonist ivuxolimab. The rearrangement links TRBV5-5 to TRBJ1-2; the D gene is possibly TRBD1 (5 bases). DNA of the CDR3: TGTGCCAGCAGCCGGACATTGCTCACTAACTATGGCTACACCTTC. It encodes CASSRTLLTNYGYTF.